The 25 T cell receptor beta chains below all came from one sample that was sequenced in a study of cytomegalovirus exposure and HLA in healthy donors. It was with 60 Vbeta and 13 Jbeta primers that the PCR ran. Assay: immunoSEQ multiplex PCR; the TCRdb copy retains only in-frame clones and omits some. Of over 150,000 clones listed, roughly 79% are singletons. The sample consisted of PBMCs. These TCRs come from a man between 18 and 29 years old in good health and CMV-seronegative.

The chain has TRBV6-5 and TRBJ1-2; D possibly corresponds to TRBD1 (5 bases). Germline V gene lookup returns CDR1 MNHEY and CDR2 SVGAGI. The CDR3 is 13 amino acids. V gave up 6 bases and J gave up 1 base, with 9 bases separating them. The CDR3 region has the DNA TGTGCCAGCAGAACGACAGTTAACTATGGCTACACCTTC. Protein product: CASRTTVNYGYTF.

This chain joins TRBV13 and TRBJ1-2; D is unresolved. This CDR3 contains 11 residues. Germline lookup yields CDR1 PRHDT and CDR2 FYEKMQ (reference sequence). V lost 5 bases, J lost 8 bases, and 9 bases lay in between. CDR3 DNA sequence: TGTGCCAGCAGCCCCGGGGAGGGCTACACCTTC. This codes for CASSPGEGYTF.

This clone has a handful of counts. The chain is built from TRBV7-9 and TRBJ2-1, with a tentative D call TRBD1 (5 bases). Trimming took 1 base from V and 6 from J, leaving 10 bases between them. There are 14 residues in the CDR3. CDR1 is SEHNR, CDR2 FQNEAQ, per germline (reference sequence). CDR3 bases: TGTGCCAGCAGCTTAGATCAGGGCGGCAATGAGCAGTTCTTC. As protein: CASSLDQGGNEQFF.

This clone was counted a few times. The genes are TRBV27 and TRBJ1-2; 7 bases line up with TRBD1. The CDR3 length is 15 residues. The germline V gene has CDR1 MNHEY and CDR2 SMNVEV (reference sequence). With 5 bases clipped from V and 2 bases from J, the junction kept 8 bases outside the gene matches. The CDR3 DNA is TGTGCCAGCAGTCCACGCCAGGGGGGAAACTATGGCTACACCTTC. Translated: CASSPRQGGNYGYTF.

The rearrangement uses TRBV7-4 and TRBJ2-1; TRBD2 might be the D (7 bases). Trimming removed 2 bases at V and 8 bases at J, with 16 bases between. The CDR3 totals 15 residues. CDR1 and CDR2 (germline): SGHVT, SQSDAQ. The CDR3 region has the DNA TGTGCCAGCAGCTTATCGGGGGGCCTTCCTTATGAGCAGTTCTTC. Protein product: CASSLSGGLPYEQFF.

This clone was counted only a few times. The CDR3 region has the DNA TGTGCCAGCAGCCCACAGGTAGCGGGGGTTTTGGAGCAGTTCTTC. This codes for CASSPQVAGVLEQFF. This chain links TRBV9 with TRBJ2-1; 9 bases agree with TRBD2. The germline gives CDR1 SGDLS, CDR2 YYNGEE. The trim removed 4 bases at V and 10 bases at J, leaving 12 bases unmatched. This CDR3 contains 15 residues.

The chain has TRBV7-9 and TRBJ2-1; 9 bases match TRBD2. Germline-derived CDR1 and CDR2 are SEHNR and FQNEAQ (reference sequence). The V segment lost 0 bases and the J segment 5 bases; nucleotides outside the gene matches: 8. The CDR3 totals 17 residues. The DNA of the CDR3 is TGTGCCAGCAGCTTAGCCTTTACGACTAGCGGTGACAATGAGCAGTTCTTC. Amino acid sequence: CASSLAFTTSGDNEQFF.

The chain is built from TRBV11-2 and TRBJ2-1; 8 nucleotides line up with TRBD2. The CDR3 has 19 amino acids. V dropped 0 bases and J dropped 0; count of bases not matched to a gene: 10. Germline V gene lookup returns CDR1 SGHAT and CDR2 FQNNGV. This chain's CDR3 is CASSLDPLLAGDSYNEQFF. The DNA for the CDR3 is TGTGCCAGCAGCTTAGATCCCCTTCTAGCGGGCGACTCCTACAATGAGCAGTTCTTC.

The chain employs TRBV10-3 and TRBJ2-1; 8 nucleotides line up with TRBD2. Germline CDR1 is ENHRY and CDR2 is SYGVKD. The CDR3 loop spans 14 amino acids. J was trimmed by 5 bases and V by 8 bases; bases with no gene match: 8. DNA for the CDR3: TGTGCCATCGCATCTAGCGGGCGGGACAATGAGCAGTTCTTC. Its translation is CAIASSGRDNEQFF.

V gene TRBV6-1 combines with J gene TRBJ2-5, with D tentatively TRBD2 (6 bases). CDR3 length: 16 residues. V was clipped by 3 bases and J by 5 bases, with 19 bases between them. The germline CDR1 and CDR2 sequences are MNHNS and SASEGT. The CDR3 DNA reads as TGTGCCAGCAGTGACCGTCCCCGGAGGGTTCAGGAGACCCAGTACTTC. It specifies CASSDRPRRVQETQYF.

This clone is a singleton in its sample. The chain is built from TRBV10-2 and TRBJ1-2; 10 bases are shared with TRBD1. Germline lookup yields CDR1 WSHSY and CDR2 SAAADI. The CDR3 length is 15 residues. Unmatched junction bases numbered 4, after V lost 0 bases and J lost 6 bases. The CDR3 reads CASSESRDRGHGYTF. The CDR3 nucleotides read TGCGCCAGCAGTGAGTCCCGGGACAGGGGCCATGGCTACACCTTC.

A single count supports this clone. The genes are TRBV21-1 and TRBJ1-5; the table gives TRBD1 as D, unverified against the DNA. TRBV21-1 is labeled a pseudogene. The CDR3 runs 16 residues. CDR3 sequence: CASSKAHPQSNQPQHF. DNA of the CDR3: TGTGCCAGCAGCAAAGCTCACCCCCAGTCCAATCAGCCCCAGCATTTT.

The chain is built from TRBV20-1 and TRBJ1-2; D is unclear. The CDR3 contains 9 residues. The germline V and J ends were trimmed by 5 bases and 7 bases, with 5 bases remaining between them. Per the germline V gene, CDR1 is DFQATT and CDR2 is SNEGSKA (reference sequence). The CDR3 region is CSALSGYTF. The CDR3 coding sequence is TGCAGTGCTCTGTCTGGCTACACCTTC.

V usage is TRBV2 and J usage is TRBJ2-1; TRBD2 matches 13 bases. Trimming removed 6 bases from V and 8 bases from J; junction bases left unmatched: 7. The CDR3 extends over 15 amino acids. The germline V gene has CDR1 SNHLY and CDR2 FYNNEI. CDR3: CASRRTSGGLDEQFF. The CDR3 nucleotides are TGTGCCAGCAGGAGGACTAGCGGGGGTTTAGATGAGCAGTTCTTC.

The genes are TRBV19 and TRBJ2-3, with D uncertain. Germline CDR1 reads LNHDA; CDR2 reads SQIVND (reference sequence). Between the trimmed V and J ends, which lost 3 bases and 5 bases, there was a span of 15 bases. The CDR3 is 15 amino acids. CDR3 loop: CASSIQVGSRDTQYF. CDR3 coding DNA: TGTGCCAGTAGTATCCAAGTTGGCTCTAGAGATACGCAGTATTTT.

This chain uses TRBV9 with TRBJ2-2; 9 bases line up with TRBD1. The V and J ends lost 5 bases and 7 bases, in that order; junction bases with no gene match: 6. This CDR3 spans 14 amino acids. Germline V gene sequence: CDR1 SGDLS, CDR2 YYNGEE. The CDR3: CASSEGQGVGELFF. In DNA, the CDR3 is TGTGCCAGCAGTGAGGGACAGGGAGTCGGGGAGCTGTTTTTT.

The rearrangement joins TRBV10-3 to TRBJ2-2; a possible D gene is TRBD2 (6 bases). Trimming took off 8 bases at V and 5 bases at J, with 12 bases between the two ends. The germline V gene has CDR1 ENHRY and CDR2 SYGVKD. This CDR3 spans 13 amino acids. CDR3: CAIAGSGTGELFF. CDR3 in DNA: TGTGCCATCGCCGGGAGTGGTACCGGGGAGCTGTTTTTT.

The chain is built from TRBV5-4 and TRBJ2-7; 9 bases are a match to TRBD1. CDR1 is SGHNT and CDR2 is YYREEE in the germline V gene (reference sequence). The CDR3 contains 14 residues. Trimming at V came to 4 bases and at J to 5 bases, leaving 7 bases not matched to a gene. The CDR3 reads CASSPDRGSHEQYF. In DNA, the CDR3 is TGTGCCAGCAGCCCCGACAGGGGGTCCCACGAGCAGTACTTC.

In its sample, this clone was seen a few times. This chain connects TRBV10-3 to TRBJ2-1; D uncertain. The CDR3 is 11 residues long. V shed 3 bases and J shed 8 bases, with 5 bases lying between them. Germline lookup yields CDR1 ENHRY and CDR2 SYGVKD. The CDR3: CAISEFDEQFF. DNA for the CDR3: TGTGCCATCAGTGAATTCGATGAGCAGTTCTTC.

The chain links TRBV29-1 to TRBJ2-5, with TRBD1 matching 8 bases. CDR1 is SQVTM and CDR2 is ANQGSEA in the germline V gene. Unmatched junction bases numbered 1, after V lost 6 bases and J lost 1 base. The CDR3 runs to 12 residues. CDR3 nucleotides: TGCAGCGTCGGGACAGGCCAAGAGACCCAGTACTTC. Protein: CSVGTGQETQYF.

The rearrangement uses TRBV6-1 and TRBJ2-7, with 11 bases identical to TRBD1. Trimming removed 7 bases from V and 6 bases from J; junction bases left unmatched: 8. Germline assignment: CDR1 MNHNS and CDR2 SASEGT. The length of the CDR3 is 14 residues. The CDR3 DNA sequence: TGTGCCAGCACTCAAGGACAGGGGGCGGGCGAGCAGTACGTC. It is translated as CASTQGQGAGEQYV.

The rearrangement uses TRBV28 and TRBJ2-1; TRBD2 might be the D (6 bases). The CDR3 consists of 13 residues. CDR1 is MDHEN, CDR2 SYDVKM, per germline. Trimming left V 7 bases short and J 4 bases short, with 11 bases between. CDR3 bases: TGTGCCAGCACCAACGCGGGGTACAATGAGCAGTTCTTC. Protein product: CASTNAGYNEQFF.

The gene calls are TRBV5-1 and TRBJ1-1; TRBD1 matches 9 bases. Germline CDR1 and CDR2: SGHRS and YFSETQ. V dropped 4 bases and J dropped 3; count of bases not matched to a gene: 4. This CDR3 is 14 amino acids long. DNA of the CDR3: TGCGCCAGCAGCCTCGGACAGGGGCACACTGAAGCTTTCTTT. Its protein is CASSLGQGHTEAFF.

V gene TRBV5-1 combines with J gene TRBJ2-5, with D perhaps TRBD1 (6 bases). Germline CDR1 is SGHRS and CDR2 is YFSETQ. There are 14 residues in the CDR3. V was cut by 0 bases and J by 3 bases, with 9 bases left in between. The CDR3: CASSLGQAEETQYF. In nucleotides, the CDR3 is TGCGCCAGCAGCTTGGGACAGGCAGAAGAGACCCAGTACTTC.

This rearrangement joins TRBV6-5 to TRBJ2-5; 9 positions match TRBD1. Germline CDR1 and CDR2: MNHEY and SVGAGI. The CDR3 loop spans 15 amino acids. J gave up 4 bases and V 6 bases, and 9 bases lay outside the gene matches. Here the CDR3 DNA reads TGTGCCAGCAGGCCTGGACAGGGGCAGGGAGAGACCCAGTACTTC. Translating it yields CASRPGQGQGETQYF.